Shown below are 17 T cell receptor beta chains from a single sample sequenced in a study of fetal regulatory T cell absence and autoimmunity. Using immunoSEQ multiplex PCR, the repertoire was profiled, and TCRdb retains in-frame clones only, with some absent. The sample includes about 95,000 clones, 60% to 80% of them seen just once. Sequenced sample: pancreas tissue. The receptor source for this set is a male donor with IPEX syndrome.

The V gene is TRBV5-6, the J gene TRBJ2-4; D might be TRBD1 (5 bases). Germline V CDR1 and CDR2: SGHDT, YYEEEE. With 4 bases removed from V and 1 base from J, the gap between germline ends came to 15 bases. CDR3 size: 16 residues. CDR3 in amino acids: CASSAWTWMAKNIQYF. The CDR3, as DNA: TGTGCCAGCAGCGCTTGGACATGGATGGCCAAAAACATTCAGTACTTC.

The genes are TRBV18 and TRBJ1-4; TRBD1 might be the D (6 bases). Trimming pared 2 bases from V and 7 bases from J, leaving 20 bases between. Germline V lookup: CDR1 KGHSH, CDR2 LQKENI. This CDR3 comprises 17 residues. CDR3: CASSPIRRGAGGEKLFF. The DNA of the CDR3 is TGTGCCAGCTCACCAATCCGCCGGGGGGCTGGGGGTGAAAAACTGTTTTTT.

Only one count was recorded for this clone. This chain uses TRBV7-6 with TRBJ2-1, with TRBD2 matching 9 bases. The CDR3 extends over 15 amino acids. J lost 4 bases, V lost 1 base, and 2 bases had no gene match. Germline CDR1 and CDR2: SGHVS and FNYEAQ. CDR3 coding DNA: TGTGCCAGCAGCTTAGTAGCGGGAGCATACAATGAGCAGTTCTTC. Translating gives CASSLVAGAYNEQFF.

About this clone itself: Within the sample, other DNA sequences also encode this same CDR3. The V gene is TRBV30, the J gene TRBJ1-3, with a possible D match to TRBD1 (6 bases). Germline CDR1 is GTSNPN and CDR2 is SVGIG (reference sequence). There are 14 residues in the CDR3. V lost 0 bases and J 0 bases, leaving 6 bases between the germline ends. The CDR3 DNA follows: TGTGCCTGGAGTGTAGGGGGCTCTGGAAACACCATATATTTT. Translation: CAWSVGGSGNTIYF. The full variable domain, rest sourced from reference TRBV30 and TRBJ1-3, is SQTIHQWPATLVQPVGSPLSLECTVEGTSNPNLYWYRQAAGRGLQLLFYSVGIGQISSEVPQNLSASRPQDRQFILSSKKLLLSDSGFYLCAWSVGGSGNTIYFGEGSWLTVV.

The chain has TRBV29-1 and TRBJ2-2, with D possibly matching TRBD2 (6 bases). In germline, CDR1 is SQVTM, CDR2 ANQGSEA. V lost 7 bases and J 0 bases, leaving 12 bases between the germline ends. The CDR3 covers 14 residues. The CDR3 loop reads CSAGEDANTGELFF. The CDR3, as DNA: TGCAGCGCCGGGGAGGACGCGAACACCGGGGAGCTGTTTTTT.

This chain connects TRBV7-9 to TRBJ1-2; maybe TRBD1 (6 bases). The CDR3 spans 14 residues. CDR1 and CDR2 from the germline V gene are SEHNR and FQNEAQ (reference sequence). The germline V and J ends were trimmed by 1 base and 5 bases, with 11 bases remaining between them. The chain's CDR3 is CASSLVGQPYGYTF. CDR3 DNA: TGTGCCAGCAGCTTAGTAGGACAGCCTTATGGCTACACCTTC.

V and J are TRBV30 and TRBJ2-4, with TRBD2 matching 10 bases. CDR1 is GTSNPN and CDR2 is SVGIG in the germline V gene (reference sequence). CDR3 length: 12 residues. After removal of 5 bases from V and 8 bases from J, the junction contained 3 bases not matched to a gene. CDR3 in DNA: TGTGCCTGGGGGACTAGCGAGGACATTCAGTACTTC. Encoded protein: CAWGTSEDIQYF.

The rearrangement uses TRBV27 and TRBJ2-5; 8 bases match TRBD2. Germline V lookup: CDR1 MNHEY, CDR2 SMNVEV (reference sequence). The CDR3 runs 17 residues. The junction had 13 bases not matched to a gene; V was cut back by 4 bases and J by 3 bases. CDR3 bases: TGTGCCAGCAGTTCTTACAGGGCCAGCGGGGGCAAAGAGACCCAGTACTTC. Protein sequence: CASSSYRASGGKETQYF.

This clone occurred a few times. The J gene is TRBJ1-5, the V gene TRBV5-1; perhaps TRBD1 as D (5 bases). The CDR3 totals 13 residues. Germline V gene data show CDR1 as SGHRS and CDR2 as YFSETQ. V lost 4 bases and J lost 5, with 10 bases in between. CDR3 DNA sequence: TGCGCCAGCAGCGGAGGGGTGGATCAGCCCCAGCATTTT. Translation: CASSGGVDQPQHF.

This clone was detected only a few times. This sequence joins TRBV2 and TRBJ1-2; 7 positions agree with TRBD1. CDR1 and CDR2 from the germline V gene are SNHLY and FYNNEI. The CDR3 sequence is 13 residues long. V lost 6 bases to trimming and J lost 1 base; unmatched junction nucleotides: 2. The CDR3 coding sequence is TGTGCCAGCAGCCGACAGGGTAACTATGGCTACACCTTC. It codes for CASSRQGNYGYTF.

The chain couples TRBV5-4 to TRBJ2-3; the D is unclear. The V gene lost 0 bases and the J gene lost 6 bases, with 8 bases spanning the gap. CDR1 and CDR2 from the germline V gene are SGHNT and YYREEE (reference sequence). This CDR3 region has 13 residues. The CDR3, as DNA: TGTGCCAGCAGCTTGGACCCTAGTGATACGCAGTATTTT. It encodes CASSLDPSDTQYF.

Written as DNA, the CDR3 is TGCAGCGTTCTCTGGGTAGGGGGGCGGGAGCAGTACTTC. This encodes CSVLWVGGREQYF. The rearrangement uses TRBV29-1 and TRBJ2-7, with D perhaps matching TRBD1 or TRBD2 (6 bases each). The V end was cut by 5 bases, the J end by 7 bases, with 18 bases between. The CDR3 loop spans 13 amino acids. Germline V gene lookup returns CDR1 SQVTM and CDR2 ANQGSEA.

The genes are TRBV11-2 and TRBJ2-1; D might be TRBD2 (6 bases). This CDR3 is 16 amino acids long. CDR1 and CDR2 (germline): SGHAT, FQNNGV. Deletions cut 5 bases from V and 5 bases from J, with 19 bases between. The CDR3 DNA follows: TGTGCCAGCAGCCCTCCCGGGGGTGATATTAACAATGAGCAGTTCTTC. Amino acids: CASSPPGGDINNEQFF.

V gene TRBV6-5 combines with J gene TRBJ1-1, with TRBD1 identical over 9 bases. The ends lost 2 bases at V and 2 bases at J; junction bases unmatched: 6. Germline CDR1 MNHEY, CDR2 SVGAGI. The CDR3 runs 16 residues. The CDR3 loop reads CASSYRTGVLNTEAFF. As DNA, the CDR3 is TGTGCCAGCAGTTACAGGACAGGGGTGCTTAACACTGAAGCTTTCTTT.

This clone was picked up one time. In DNA, the CDR3 is TGTGCCGCTAGGACTTCCACCGGGGAGCTGTTTTTT. Translation gives CAARTSTGELFF. This rearrangement joins TRBV6-1 to TRBJ2-2, with a tentative D call TRBD2 (5 bases). The CDR3 sequence is 12 residues long. CDR1 is MNHNS, CDR2 SASEGT, per germline. Between the trimmed V and J ends, which lost 11 bases and 4 bases, there was a span of 11 bases.

J is TRBJ2-5 and V is TRBV11-3; 7 bases line up with TRBD1. Per germline, CDR1 SGHNT and CDR2 YENEEA. Trimming cost V 4 bases and J 0 bases; bases outside gene matches: 2. The CDR3 has 14 amino acids. CDR3 residues: CASSSGTDQETQYF. CDR3 coding DNA: TGTGCCAGCAGCTCCGGGACAGACCAAGAGACCCAGTACTTC. Variable domain in full (rest from reference TRBV11-3 and TRBJ2-5): EAGVVQSPRYKIIEKKQPVAFWCNPISGHNTLYWYLQNLGQGPELLIRYENEEAVDDSQLPKDRFSAERLKGVDSTLKIQPAELGDSAVYLCASSSGTDQETQYFGPGTRLLVL.

The chain has TRBV6-5 and TRBJ2-2; 7 bases are a match to TRBD1. Germline values: CDR1 MNHEY, CDR2 SVGAGI. With V trimmed by 8 bases and J by 7 bases, 10 bases remained unmatched. The CDR3 extends over 14 amino acids. CDR3 sequence: CASGLGGADGELFF. CDR3 bases: TGTGCCAGCGGGTTAGGGGGCGCGGACGGGGAGCTGTTTTTT.